This T cell receptor (beta chain) was sequenced in a study of identical twins. V shed 3 bases and J shed 5 bases, with 15 bases lying between them. Germline V gives CDR1 SGHRS, CDR2 YFSETQ. There are 14 residues in the CDR3. TCRdb ran MiXCR on the 5' RACE reads and lists one entry per CDR3 protein. The table lists approximately 590,000 distinct CDR3 sequences, more than 9% of them singletons. This same sample was also taken into another study, of yellow fever vaccine responses in identical twins.

The chain recombines TRBV5-1 with TRBJ2-7, with no clear D. This TCR was recovered from a woman between 18 and 29 years old in good health. The specimen was PBMCs. The CDR3 DNA reads as TGCGCCAGCAGCTCGCGCCCGGACGGTAACGAGCAGTACTTC. It encodes CASSSRPDGNEQYF.